A selection of T cell receptor beta chains follows, all from one sample in a study of T cells in Graves' hyperthyroidism and ophthalmopathy. TCRdb itself ran the multiplex PCR reads through MiXCR, one entry per CDR3 protein. Here the sample spans about 580,000 distinct CDR3 sequences, more than 11% being singletons. Specimen: blood. The source is a woman aged 25 to 39 with Graves' hyperthyroidism that later progressed to Graves' ophthalmopathy. Each CDR3 is given without its conserved first and last residue. The order of the fields is V gene, clone size, CDR3 protein. Rows give clone size only sometimes, using once, few, many, or a class for an expanded clone.

>TRBV7-2|many
ASSPFNPYEQY
>TRBV27|many
ASSSPSQGGNQPQH
>TRBV11-2|many
ASRSNRSYNEQF
>TRBV12-3/TRBV12-4|many
ASSLSESNQPQH
>TRBV11-3|-
ASSSRGRGGYT
>TRBV19|-
ASSMGVLETQY
>TRBV7-2|many
ASSPGRGAGANVLT
>TRBV5-5|few
ASSLDGPSSYNEQF
>TRBV7-9|many
ASGGSRGPRLREQF
>TRBV5-5|many
ASSFRQDNTEAF
>TRBV12-3/TRBV12-4|few
ASRQTQGASTEAF
>TRBV20-1|many
SAFQGGTQY
>TRBV6-2/TRBV6-3|many
ASSYPIETQY
>TRBV7-9|many
ASSLGRDPRNTIY
>TRBV2|-
ASSRTGGASEQY
>TRBV27|many
ASSSSLMNTEAF
>TRBV28|many
ASSRAGRGEQF
>TRBV12-3/TRBV12-4|many
ASSGERIYGYT
>TRBV29-1|few
SVGMDSEKLF
>TRBV19|few
ASSWDQGWYNEQF
>TRBV30|many
AWSSTPGLAANIQY
>TRBV12-3/TRBV12-4|many
ASSFGRPEDIQY
>TRBV6-1|-
ASSEPRDRPIEQY
>TRBV4-1|-
ASSQPGLAVFYEQY
>TRBV2|few
ASSRGGQGVYDTQY
>TRBV10-3|many
AMGQGVQETQY
>TRBV15|many
ATSQGRISTDTQY
>TRBV20-1|-
SVRGPSGSYEQY
>TRBV30|many
AWSADRGLAKNIQY
>TRBV9|many
ASSVGLAGDGGELF
>TRBV20-1|-
SANSPGTGSYEQY
>TRBV2|many
ASSRQEPQPQH
>TRBV9|many
ASSAAVGTGNYEQY
>TRBV12-3/TRBV12-4|many
ASSLETSSSGNTIY
>TRBV7-2|many
ASSLGGSRREQY
>TRBV11-3|many
ASSSPGEGRSGANVLT
>TRBV7-3|-
ASSYSSDGYNEQF
>TRBV6-2/TRBV6-3|many
ASSYSGHSETQY
>TRBV6-1|-
ATSLGQYSNQPQH
>TRBV19|many
ASTKAKGGYTEAF
>TRBV30|-
ACAPVDYEQY
>TRBV28|many
ASGVGRSYEQY
>TRBV7-2|-
ASSTPGTTGVNEQF
>TRBV28|-
CTRPEGNEQY
>TRBV19|-
ASRAGGQYEQY
>TRBV7-2|few
ASSPQRYNSPLH
>TRBV24-1|many
ATSGGPASQY
>TRBV20-1|many
SARARNYGYT
>TRBV3-1|many
ASSQGGSDNSPLH
>TRBV5-5|few
ASSWRTESNYGYT
>TRBV10-3|many
AISEWEDNEQF
>TRBV18|few
ASSPSTGRNQPQH